What follows describes a single TCR beta chain. This specimen comes from a study of CD8 T cells in Susac syndrome. RNA, at roughly 0.45 to 1 ug, was reverse transcribed with random hexamers. An immunoSEQ multiplex PCR generated amplified TCR beta CDR3 products spanning 54 Vbeta and 13 Jbeta. Via MiXCR, TCRdb re-called the immunoSEQ multiplex PCR reads, giving one row per CDR3 protein. In the table there are 150,000 to 200,000 distinct CDR3 sequences, more than 90% of which are singletons. Sequenced sample: CD4+ T cells from PBMCs. The clonotype comes from a human donor in good health.

The CDR3 sequence is CATSDSAQPQHF. The CDR3 bases are TGTGCCACCAGTGATTCGGCTCAGCCCCAGCATTTT. This chain uses TRBV24-1 with TRBJ1-5; D gene uncertain. Trimming removed 2 bases at V and 6 bases at J, with 4 bases between. The CDR3 runs to 12 residues. Germline CDR1 KGHDR, CDR2 SFDVKD.